The T cell receptor (beta chain) under discussion was sequenced for a study of T cell responses to AZD1222 COVID-19 vaccine. Study-wide points: Females made up more of the donors, who were largely white British, and clonal diversity may have come out too low.

To note about this clone: Its cognate antigen is unknown.

The assay was immunoSEQ multiplex PCR, and TCRdb's table has in-frame clones only and misses some. The data hold some 160,000 clones, with around 93% observed a single time. The CDR3 is 14 amino acids. Trimming left V 2 bases short and J 3 bases short, with 11 bases between. The germline V gene encodes CDR1 SGDLS and CDR2 YYNGEE. The sequencing here drew on peripheral blood, taken on day 0 of AZD1222 vaccination. This TCR was sampled from an adult in good health. The V and J genes are TRBV9 and TRBJ2-5; tentative D call: TRBD2 (6 bases). Written as DNA, the CDR3 is TGTGCCAGCAGCGTGCCTAGCGCAGAAGAGACCCAGTACTTC. This sequence encodes CASSVPSAEETQYF.